One T cell receptor (beta chain) is described in this entry. The sample is drawn from a study of blood T cell repertoires in COVID-19. Overall study context: T cells, B-cell-depleted T cells, or PBMCs supplied cDNA or gDNA.

The trim removed 5 bases at V and 7 bases at J, leaving 7 bases unmatched. Per the germline V gene, CDR1 is LNHDA and CDR2 is SQIVND (reference sequence). This CDR3 comprises 14 residues. In the original analysis: Amplification from reference gene primers served as the basis for estimated nucleated cell counts. Clones were sequenced by immunoSEQ multiplex PCR, and TCRdb holds only the in-frame ones, with some missing. V and J calls and clone size are as listed in that table; D and trimming were resolved from the DNA. The table shows approximately 120,000 clones, with 81% occurring only once. The source is a woman between 45 and 60 years old with acute or convalescent COVID-19. Sequenced input: peripheral blood. The chain joins TRBV19 to TRBJ2-1, with 8 bases matching TRBD1. Written as DNA, the CDR3 is TGTGCCAGTAGTTCAAGGACAGGGTGGAATGAGCAGTTCTTC. Amino acids: CASSSRTGWNEQFF.